A single sample gave rise to the 27 T cell receptor beta chains below, sequenced in a study of OX40 agonist ivuxolimab in advanced cancers. Sequencing used immunoSEQ multiplex PCR; TCRdb keeps in-frame clones, though not all of them. This sample has 60,000 to 90,000 clones, with around 83% found just once. Source: CD4+ or CD8+ T cells sorted from blood, taken in a trial of the OX40 agonist ivuxolimab. Receptor source: an adult with an advanced solid tumor such as melanoma, head and neck, liver or kidney cancer.

This clone was found a few times. The chain uses TRBV4-1 and TRBJ2-6, with D tentatively TRBD1 (6 bases). Trimming removed 5 bases at V and 1 base at J, with 15 bases between. Germline V lookup: CDR1 MGHRA, CDR2 YSYEKL. The CDR3 has 17 amino acids. CDR3 DNA sequence: TGCGCCAGCAGCGCCAGCCCTACAGGGTCTGGGGCCAACGTCCTGACTTTC. Translating gives CASSASPTGSGANVLTF.

This clone was recorded a few times. The chain links TRBV5-7 to TRBJ2-7; D is undetermined. TRBV5-7 is identified as an open reading frame with a role that is uncertain. CDR3 length: 15 amino acids. The V gene lost 3 bases and the J gene lost 0 bases, with 13 bases spanning the gap. Here the CDR3 reads CASSSVLSSSYEQYF. The CDR3 DNA reads as TGTGCCAGCAGCTCGGTATTGAGTAGCTCCTACGAGCAGTACTTC.

This clone was counted between two and nine times. The chain carries TRBV4-1 and TRBJ2-1; TRBD1 or TRBD2 may be the D gene (7 bases each). CDR1 MGHRA and CDR2 YSYEKL come from the germline V gene. Trimming removed 2 bases from V and 5 bases from J, with 19 bases in between. This CDR3 has 17 amino acids. The CDR3 loop is CASSQPGRRGLHNEQFF. The DNA of the CDR3 is TGCGCCAGCAGCCAACCCGGGAGGAGGGGGCTTCACAATGAGCAGTTCTTC.

The table lists this clone with a count of one. This chain uses TRBV5-6 with TRBJ2-7; TRBD1 aligns across 7 bases. The CDR3 has 16 amino acids. CDR1 and CDR2 (germline): SGHDT, YYEEEE. J gave up 2 bases and V 3 bases, and 11 bases lay outside the gene matches. The CDR3 here is CASSYRQGQSTYEQYF. CDR3 nucleotides: TGTGCCAGCAGCTACCGACAGGGCCAGAGTACCTACGAGCAGTACTTC.

V usage is TRBV11-3 and J usage is TRBJ2-5; 12 bases match TRBD2. This CDR3 contains 16 residues. The V and J ends lost 4 bases and 2 bases, in that order; junction bases with no gene match: 5. From germline, CDR1 is SGHNT and CDR2 YENEEA. CDR3 nucleotide sequence: TGTGCCAGCAGCTCCCGACTAGCGGGAGTACAAGAGACCCAGTACTTC. Amino acids: CASSSRLAGVQETQYF.

The rearrangement uses TRBV7-9 and TRBJ2-2, with no clear D. Per germline, CDR1 SEHNR and CDR2 FQNEAQ (reference sequence). CDR3 length: 15 amino acids. V was clipped by 4 bases and J by 7 bases, with 16 bases between them. The CDR3: CASSSPSRLGGELFF. The CDR3, as DNA: TGTGCCAGCAGCTCGCCATCTCGCCTGGGCGGGGAGCTGTTTTTT.

DNA for the CDR3: TGCGCCAGCAGCTCTCGGGGCGAATATGGCTACACCTTC. Translation gives CASSSRGEYGYTF. This chain joins TRBV5-1 and TRBJ1-2; tentatively, D is TRBD1 (5 bases). Trimming shortened V by 3 bases and J by 5 bases, and 11 bases separated the two germline ends. Germline V gene data show CDR1 as SGHRS and CDR2 as YFSETQ. This CDR3 spans 13 amino acids.

This clone was picked up many times. The chain uses TRBV10-3 and TRBJ2-7, with 11 positions matching TRBD1. The CDR3 consists of 14 residues. Per germline, CDR1 ENHRY and CDR2 SYGVKD. The V segment lost 8 bases and the J segment 2 bases; nucleotides outside the gene matches: 5. CDR3 region: CAIGTGGRTYEQYF. CDR3 sequence (DNA): TGTGCCATCGGGACAGGGGGGAGAACCTACGAGCAGTACTTC.

The chain uses TRBV14 and TRBJ1-1; no definite D call. Looked up from germline, CDR1 is SGHDN and CDR2 is FVKESK. Trimming shortened V by 8 bases and J by 1 base, and 14 bases separated the two germline ends. This CDR3 contains 14 residues. The CDR3 is CASCPPHENTEAFF. CDR3 coding DNA: TGTGCCAGCTGCCCACCGCATGAGAACACTGAAGCTTTCTTT.

The rearrangement uses TRBV9 and TRBJ2-2, with a possible D match to TRBD1 (6 bases). V was pared by 4 bases and J by 0 bases, with 10 bases between. CDR1 is SGDLS and CDR2 is YYNGEE in the germline V gene. The CDR3 has 15 amino acids. The CDR3 spells CASSFRDTNTGELFF. CDR3 nucleotides: TGTGCCAGCAGCTTCCGGGACACGAACACCGGGGAGCTGTTTTTT.

This clone has only a few counts. The rearrangement links TRBV30 to TRBJ2-7; perhaps TRBD1 as D (6 bases). Germline CDR1 reads GTSNPN; CDR2 reads SVGIG (reference sequence). The CDR3 totals 13 residues. V lost 1 base to trimming and J lost 4 bases, with 11 bases between them. CDR3 residues: CAWSEGQGYEQYF. CDR3 bases: TGTGCCTGGAGTGAAGGGCAGGGGTACGAGCAGTACTTC.

This sequence joins TRBV18 and TRBJ2-7, with 8 bases matching TRBD1. Germline V gives CDR1 KGHSH, CDR2 LQKENI. The CDR3 totals 15 residues. V lost 6 bases to trimming and J lost 1 base; unmatched junction nucleotides: 8. The CDR3 region has the DNA TGTGCCAGCTCCCCGGACAGGGCAAGGTCCTACGAGCAGTACTTC. Amino acids: CASSPDRARSYEQYF.

This chain connects TRBV30 to TRBJ1-2, with TRBD1 matching over 9 bases. CDR1 GTSNPN and CDR2 SVGIG come from the germline V gene (reference sequence). J lost 7 bases, V lost 0 bases, and 6 bases had no gene match. The CDR3 extends over 14 amino acids. CDR3 sequence (DNA): TGTGCCTGGAGTGTTACAGGGGGCGAGGTTGGCTACACCTTC. Amino acid sequence: CAWSVTGGEVGYTF.

This rearrangement joins TRBV6-1 to TRBJ1-2, with TRBD1 matching 7 bases. Germline lookup yields CDR1 MNHNS and CDR2 SASEGT. CDR3 length equals 13 residues. The trim removed 11 bases at V and 5 bases at J, leaving 11 bases unmatched. CDR3 in amino acids: CASRTGQQYGYTF. Here the CDR3 DNA reads TGTGCCTCCCGGACAGGACAGCAGTATGGCTACACCTTC.

V and J are TRBV7-2 and TRBJ1-1; D unclear. The ends were cut back, 1 base at V and 8 bases at J, with 8 bases in the middle. CDR3 length: 12 amino acids. Germline values: CDR1 SGHTA, CDR2 FQGNSA. The CDR3 protein is CASSLDRREAFF. The CDR3 DNA reads TGTGCCAGCAGCTTAGATCGGAGAGAAGCTTTCTTT.

The rearrangement joins TRBV30 to TRBJ2-3; no clear D. The germline V gene has CDR1 GTSNPN and CDR2 SVGIG (reference sequence). The CDR3 is 15 amino acids. V was pared by 0 bases and J by 4 bases, with 14 bases between. The CDR3 is CAWSVLSLGSDTQYF. Written as DNA, the CDR3 is TGTGCCTGGAGTGTACTTTCCCTCGGATCAGATACGCAGTATTTT.

The chain links TRBV19 to TRBJ1-2, with D possibly matching TRBD1 (5 bases). This CDR3 spans 14 amino acids. V dropped 4 bases and J dropped 4 bases, with 13 bases sitting between them. Germline V CDR1 and CDR2: LNHDA, SQIVND (reference sequence). Written as DNA, the CDR3 is TGTGCCAGTAGTAAGGATCCGGGGACCTATGGCTACACCTTC. This sequence encodes CASSKDPGTYGYTF. Complete variable domain (other parts from reference TRBV19 and TRBJ1-2): DGGITQSPKYLFRKEGQNVTLSCEQNLNHDAMYWYRQDPGQGLRLIYYSQIVNDFQKGDIAEGYSVSREKKESFPLTVTSAQKNPTAFYLCASSKDPGTYGYTFGSGTRLTVV.

The chain employs TRBV7-2 and TRBJ2-2; 8 nucleotides agree with TRBD2. The CDR3 totals 21 residues. Germline CDR1 reads SGHTA; CDR2 reads FQGNSA. The trim removed 0 bases at V and 0 bases at J, leaving 15 bases unmatched. The CDR3 spells CASSLARWGSGDRTNTGELFF. The CDR3 DNA reads as TGTGCCAGCAGCTTAGCAAGGTGGGGTAGCGGGGACCGCACGAACACCGGGGAGCTGTTTTTT.

The CDR3 region is CASSLAGGHGNTIYF. CDR3 nucleotides: TGCGCCAGCAGCTTGGCCGGGGGGCACGGAAACACCATATATTTT. The rearrangement links TRBV5-1 to TRBJ1-3; possible D gene TRBD1, 6 bases. CDR1 and CDR2 from the germline V gene are SGHRS and YFSETQ. This CDR3 region has 15 residues. Trimming took 0 bases from V and 4 from J, leaving 11 bases between them.

The V gene is TRBV6-5, the J gene TRBJ1-1; D not certain. V dropped 6 bases and J dropped 4 bases, with 15 bases sitting between them. This CDR3 contains 14 residues. CDR1 MNHEY and CDR2 SVGAGI come from the germline V gene. CDR3 nucleotides: TGTGCCAGCAGCACATCCGCTGGGGTCACTGAAGCTTTCTTT. Protein product: CASSTSAGVTEAFF.

The V and J genes are TRBV11-2 and TRBJ2-1; D unresolved. V was trimmed by 5 bases and J by 7 bases, leaving 3 bases between them. There are 10 residues in the CDR3. Germline V lookup: CDR1 SGHAT, CDR2 FQNNGV. The CDR3 protein is CASSGNEQFF. The DNA of the CDR3 is TGTGCCAGCAGCGGAAATGAGCAGTTCTTC.

This rearrangement joins TRBV27 to TRBJ1-5; no clear D. Deletions cut 0 bases from V and 2 bases from J, with 5 bases between. Germline CDR1 is MNHEY and CDR2 is SMNVEV (reference sequence). The CDR3 runs to 14 residues. The DNA for the CDR3 is TGTGCCAGCAGTTTATCGGGAGGCAATCAGCCCCAGCATTTT. Protein product: CASSLSGGNQPQHF.

The chain is built from TRBV7-6 and TRBJ2-7; no firm D call. The CDR3 has 14 amino acids. Germline V gives CDR1 SGHVS, CDR2 FNYEAQ. The germline V and J ends were trimmed by 2 bases and 1 base, with 9 bases remaining between them. The CDR3 DNA reads as TGTGCCAGCAGCTTAAGGCAGGAGTCCTACGAGCAGTACTTC. Its translation: CASSLRQESYEQYF.

This chain links TRBV6-1 with TRBJ1-1; D is uncertain. Trimming removed 0 bases from V and 4 bases from J, with 9 bases in between. This CDR3 has 14 amino acids. Germline V gives CDR1 MNHNS, CDR2 SASEGT. The CDR3 coding sequence is TGTGCCAGCAGTGAAGCTGGTTGGGGCACTGAAGCTTTCTTT. As protein: CASSEAGWGTEAFF.

The CDR3 DNA reads as TGTGCCACCAGCAGAGATCTCGTGGATACGCAGTATTTT. Translating it yields CATSRDLVDTQYF. The V call is TRBV15, the J call TRBJ2-3; D gene unclear. The CDR3 covers 13 residues. The V and J ends lost 0 bases and 6 bases respectively, with 7 bases between them. Germline CDR1 is LNHNV and CDR2 is YYDKDF (reference sequence).

For the CDR3, the DNA is TGCGCCAGCAGCTCCGGGACAGGGGGAACTGAAGCTTTCTTT. Amino acids: CASSSGTGGTEAFF. The chain uses TRBV5-1 and TRBJ1-1; 11 nucleotides match TRBD1. Germline-derived CDR1 and CDR2 are SGHRS and YFSETQ. V shed 3 bases, J shed 5 bases, and the junction held 3 bases outside the gene matches. The CDR3 is 14 residues long.

This rearrangement joins TRBV27 to TRBJ1-1; D is possibly TRBD1 (6 bases). V was shortened by 7 bases and J by 4 bases, with 13 bases between the two germline ends. The CDR3 totals 13 residues. Germline V lookup: CDR1 MNHEY, CDR2 SMNVEV (reference sequence). The CDR3, as DNA: TGTGCCAGCACTCTCAGAGGGGGCACTGAAGCTTTCTTT. Protein sequence: CASTLRGGTEAFF.